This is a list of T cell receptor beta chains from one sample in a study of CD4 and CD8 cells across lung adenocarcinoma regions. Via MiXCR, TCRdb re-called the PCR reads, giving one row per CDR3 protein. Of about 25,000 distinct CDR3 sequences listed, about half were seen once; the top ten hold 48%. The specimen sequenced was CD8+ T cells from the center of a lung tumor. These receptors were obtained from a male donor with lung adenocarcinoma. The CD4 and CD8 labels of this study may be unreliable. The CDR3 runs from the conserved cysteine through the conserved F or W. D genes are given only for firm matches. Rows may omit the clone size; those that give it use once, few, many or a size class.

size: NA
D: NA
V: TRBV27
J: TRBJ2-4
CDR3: CASTLGRSSKNTQYF
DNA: TGTGCCAGCACCTTGGGGCGGAGTAGCAAAAACACGCAGTATTTC

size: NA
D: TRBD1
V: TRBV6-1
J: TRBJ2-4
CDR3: CASTMGQTYTNTQYF
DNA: TGTGCCAGCACCATGGGACAGACCTACACAAATACTCAGTACTTC

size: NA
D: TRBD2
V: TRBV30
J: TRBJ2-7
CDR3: CAWSVLGGSNFANEQYF
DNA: TGTGCCTGGAGTGTACTGGGCGGGAGTAATTTTGCCAATGAGCAGTACTTC

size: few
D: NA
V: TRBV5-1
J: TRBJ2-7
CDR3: CASSSGQPGTHEQYF
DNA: TGCGCCAGCAGCTCCGGACAGCCCGGGACCCACGAGCAGTACTTC

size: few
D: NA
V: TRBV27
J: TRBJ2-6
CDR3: CASSLSTGTGANVLTF
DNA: TGTGCCAGCAGTTTATCAACAGGGACTGGGGCCAACGTCCTGACTTTC

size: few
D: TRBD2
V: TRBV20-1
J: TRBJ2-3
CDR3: CSAKGSGADTQYF
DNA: TGCAGTGCTAAGGGTAGCGGGGCAGATACGCAGTATTTT

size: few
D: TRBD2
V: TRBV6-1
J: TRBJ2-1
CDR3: CASSVGLAGFVHNEQFF
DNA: TGTGCCAGCAGTGTTGGACTAGCGGGATTCGTCCACAATGAGCAGTTCTTC

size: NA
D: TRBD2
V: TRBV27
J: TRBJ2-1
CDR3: CASSFSGSSSYNEQFF
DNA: TGTGCCAGCAGTTTTAGCGGGTCGAGCTCCTACAATGAGCAGTTCTTC

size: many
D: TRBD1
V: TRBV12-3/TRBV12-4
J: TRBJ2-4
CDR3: CASSSPGQGRLAKNIQYF
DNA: TGTGCCAGCAGTTCACCGGGACAGGGTCGTTTAGCCAAAAACATTCAGTACTTC

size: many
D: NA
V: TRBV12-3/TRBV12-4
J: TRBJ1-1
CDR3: CASSLGAGDTEAFF
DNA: TGTGCCAGCAGCCTAGGGGCAGGGGACACTGAAGCTTTCTTT

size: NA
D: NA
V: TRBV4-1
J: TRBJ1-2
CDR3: CASSPVFGLDIYGYTF
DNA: TGCGCCAGCAGCCCCGTTTTTGGTCTCGACATTTATGGCTACACCTTC

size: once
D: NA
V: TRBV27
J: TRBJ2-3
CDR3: CASSLSFRRVVDTQYF
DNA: TGTGCCAGCAGTTTATCGTTTCGACGTGTCGTAGATACCCAGTATTTT

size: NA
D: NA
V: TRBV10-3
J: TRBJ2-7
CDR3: CATGLGATDMQYF
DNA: TGTGCCACGGGGCTGGGAGCCACAGACATGCAGTACTTC

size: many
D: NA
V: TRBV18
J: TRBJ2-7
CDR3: CASGHGAYEQYF
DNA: TGTGCCAGCGGTCACGGGGCTTACGAGCAGTACTTC

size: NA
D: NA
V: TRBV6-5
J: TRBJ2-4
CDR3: CASSSGPAAKNIQYF
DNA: TGTGCCAGCAGTTCGGGGCCAGCCGCCAAAAACATTCAGTACTTC

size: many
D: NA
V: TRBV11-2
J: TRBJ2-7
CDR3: CASISLGGTGSYEQYF
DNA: TGTGCCAGCATCTCCTTGGGGGGGACAGGCTCCTACGAGCAGTACTTC

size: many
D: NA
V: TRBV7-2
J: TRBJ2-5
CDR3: CASSLIAQGSETQYF
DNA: TGTGCCAGCAGCTTGATAGCCCAAGGTTCGGAGACCCAGTACTTC

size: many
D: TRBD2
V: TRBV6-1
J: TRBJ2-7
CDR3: CASSDPREGHEQYF
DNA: TGTGCCAGCAGTGATCCCAGGGAGGGCCACGAGCAGTACTTC

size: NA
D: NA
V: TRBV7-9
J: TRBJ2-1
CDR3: CASPPAFRGSFHEQFF
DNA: TGTGCCAGCCCCCCGGCCTTCCGGGGGAGTTTCCATGAGCAGTTCTTC

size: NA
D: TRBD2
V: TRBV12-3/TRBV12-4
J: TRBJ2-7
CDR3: CASSPGTSGTYEQYF
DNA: TGTGCCAGCAGTCCAGGGACTAGCGGGACCTACGAGCAGTACTTC

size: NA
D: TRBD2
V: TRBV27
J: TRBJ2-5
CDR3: CASGGRASRGKETQYF
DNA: TGTGCCAGCGGGGGGAGGGCTAGCCGTGGCAAAGAGACCCAGTACTTC

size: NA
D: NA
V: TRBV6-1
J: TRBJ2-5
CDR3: CASGGRGGRDQETQYF
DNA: TGTGCCAGCGGGGGAAGGGGGGGCCGTGACCAAGAGACGCAGTACTTC

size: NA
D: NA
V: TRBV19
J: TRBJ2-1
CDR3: CASSVYNEQFF
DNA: TGTGCCAGTAGTGTTTACAATGAGCAGTTCTTC

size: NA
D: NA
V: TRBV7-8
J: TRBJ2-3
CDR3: CASSFGFTSTDTQYF
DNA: TGTGCCAGCAGCTTTGGCTTTACTAGCACAGATACGCAGTATTTT

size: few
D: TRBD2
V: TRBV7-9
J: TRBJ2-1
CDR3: CASSFTSDKFF
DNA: TGTGCCAGCAGCTTCACTAGCGATAAGTTCTTC

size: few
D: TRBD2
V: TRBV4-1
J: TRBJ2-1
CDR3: CASSQKDLWGREYNEQFF
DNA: TGCGCCAGCAGCCAAAAGGACCTTTGGGGGAGGGAGTACAATGAGCAGTTCTTC

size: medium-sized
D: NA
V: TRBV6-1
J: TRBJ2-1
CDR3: CASGTSDHYNEQFF
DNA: TGTGCCAGCGGAACATCCGACCACTACAATGAGCAGTTCTTC

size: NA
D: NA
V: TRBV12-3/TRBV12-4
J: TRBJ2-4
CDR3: CASSSGLWAKDIQYF
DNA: TGTGCCAGCAGTTCGGGGCTGTGGGCGAAAGATATTCAGTACTTC

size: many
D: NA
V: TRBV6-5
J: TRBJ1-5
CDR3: CASSYSFNQPQHF
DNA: TGTGCCAGCAGTTACAGTTTCAATCAGCCCCAGCATTTT

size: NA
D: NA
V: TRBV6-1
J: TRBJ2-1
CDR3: CASRRLRGGGADEQFF
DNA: TGTGCCAGCAGGAGACTTAGGGGTGGGGGCGCGGATGAGCAGTTTTTT